These T cell receptor beta chains were read from a single sample in a study of cytomegalovirus exposure and HLA in healthy donors. Clones were read by immunoSEQ multiplex PCR, and TCRdb kept only the in-frame ones, dropping some. In the table there are more than 65,000 clones, 90% to 95% of which are singletons. The sequenced material came from PBMCs. The receptors were gathered from a man between 18 and 29 years old in good health and CMV-seronegative. CDR3s include the opening cysteine and the closing phenylalanine or tryptophan. D genes are given only for firm matches. Only part of the rows carry a size: once, few, many, or a class if the clone is expanded.

.	TRBJ1-2	TRBV28	.	CASSLLGRGHNYGYTF	TGTGCCAGCAGTTTATTGGGGAGGGGACATAACTATGGCTACACCTTC
.	TRBJ2-1	TRBV6-1	.	CASSATSPRPHEQFF	TGTGCCAGCAGTGCCACCTCTCCTAGACCGCATGAGCAGTTCTTC
.	TRBJ1-6	TRBV30	TRBD1	CAWTGGPFSYNSPLHF	TGTGCCTGGACAGGGGGGCCCTTCTCCTATAATTCACCCCTCCACTTT
.	TRBJ1-1	TRBV6-5	TRBD1	CATRDRAYKAFF	TGTGCAACCCGGGACAGAGCATATAAAGCTTTCTTT
.	TRBJ1-1	TRBV6-1	TRBD1	CASTLTGLTEAFF	TGTGCCAGCACTTTGACAGGGCTCACTGAAGCTTTCTTT
.	TRBJ1-3	TRBV30	.	CAWSVRQPFSGNTIYF	TGTGCCTGGAGTGTGAGACAGCCTTTCTCTGGAAACACCATATATTTT
.	TRBJ1-2	TRBV29-1	TRBD1	CSVLYPAGTGAGADYGYTF	TGCAGCGTTCTATACCCTGCCGGGACAGGGGCTGGGGCCGACTATGGCTACACCTTC
.	TRBJ1-2	TRBV9	.	CASRNRSNYGYTF	TGTGCCAGCAGGAACAGGAGTAACTATGGCTACACCTTC
.	TRBJ1-1	TRBV19	.	CASSMARRAEVGEAFF	TGTGCCAGTAGTATGGCCAGGCGGGCCGAAGTTGGTGAAGCTTTCTTT
.	TRBJ1-5	TRBV5-1	TRBD1	CASSTTGNNQPQHF	TGCGCCAGCAGCACGACAGGGAACAATCAGCCCCAGCATTTT
few	TRBJ1-2	TRBV19	TRBD1	CASSRDRGPGGYGYTF	TGTGCCAGTAGCCGGGACAGGGGCCCTGGAGGCTATGGCTACACCTTC
.	TRBJ1-4	TRBV19	TRBD1	CASRNRGIEEKLFF	TGTGCCAGTAGGAACAGGGGCATTGAGGAAAAACTGTTTTTT
.	TRBJ2-7	TRBV28	TRBD2	CASSLGGASGSLRQYF	TGTGCCAGCAGTTTGGGAGGGGCTAGCGGGAGTCTTAGGCAGTACTTC
.	TRBJ2-7	TRBV5-4	TRBD2	CASSRQFSGGFYEQYF	TGTGCCAGCAGCCGCCAGTTTTCGGGAGGTTTCTACGAGCAGTACTTC
once	TRBJ2-7	TRBV29-1	TRBD1	CSVEGTGVNEQYF	TGCAGCGTTGAGGGGACAGGGGTTAACGAGCAGTACTTC
once	TRBJ1-4	TRBV27	.	CASSSRQGTNEKLFF	TGTGCCAGCAGTTCCCGCCAGGGAACTAATGAAAAACTGTTTTTT
once	TRBJ1-1	TRBV9	.	CASSAKTGNTEAFF	TGTGCCAGCAGCGCTAAGACAGGGAACACTGAAGCTTTCTTT
.	TRBJ2-6	TRBV10-3	.	CAISDRTVSGANVLTF	TGTGCCATCAGTGATAGGACAGTCTCTGGGGCCAACGTCCTGACTTTC
.	TRBJ2-1	TRBV5-4	.	CASSLQGVAHNEQFF	TGTGCCAGCAGCCTCCAGGGTGTCGCTCACAATGAGCAGTTCTTC
.	TRBJ1-1	TRBV28	.	CASSLANGQGVKAFF	TGTGCCAGCAGTTTGGCGAATGGACAAGGGGTGAAAGCTTTCTTT
.	TRBJ2-2	TRBV19	.	CASRTDQLNTGELFF	TGTGCCAGTAGGACAGACCAGTTAAACACCGGGGAGCTGTTTTTT
.	TRBJ1-5	TRBV18	TRBD1	CASSPGQGYNQPQHF	TGTGCCAGCTCCCCGGGACAGGGGTACAATCAGCCCCAGCATTTT
.	TRBJ2-1	TRBV6-1	TRBD2	CASSGSGGGGYEQFF	TGTGCCAGCAGTGGTAGCGGGGGGGGTGGCTATGAGCAGTTCTTC
.	TRBJ1-5	TRBV10-3	TRBD1	CAISPVVVRGRNQPQHF	TGTGCCATCAGCCCAGTCGTTGTCAGGGGGCGCAATCAGCCCCAGCATTTT
few	TRBJ1-3	TRBV11-3	TRBD1	CASSAGTVGNTIYF	TGTGCCAGCAGCGCCGGGACAGTTGGAAACACCATATATTTT
few	TRBJ1-1	TRBV30	.	CAWDFMNTEAFF	TGTGCCTGGGACTTTATGAACACTGAAGCTTTCTTT
few	TRBJ1-2	TRBV27	TRBD1	CASSPNRGQNGYTF	TGTGCCAGCAGTCCTAACAGGGGGCAGAATGGCTACACCTTC
.	TRBJ2-7	TRBV5-4	TRBD2	CASSIRTSGAYLWSEQYF	TGTGCCAGCAGCATACGGACTAGCGGGGCCTACCTGTGGAGCGAGCAGTACTTC
.	TRBJ1-5	TRBV19	.	CASSIGGLNSNQPQHF	TGTGCCAGTAGTATAGGCGGCCTAAATAGCAATCAGCCCCAGCATTTT
.	TRBJ2-7	TRBV7-2	.	CASSRLIGDSYEQYF	TGTGCCAGCAGCCGCCTTATAGGAGACTCCTACGAGCAGTACTTC
.	TRBJ2-3	TRBV9	TRBD1	CASSVGTGGTDTQYF	TGTGCCAGCAGCGTAGGGACAGGGGGCACAGATACGCAGTATTTT
.	TRBJ1-1	TRBV2	.	CASSEGLNTEAFF	TGTGCCAGCAGTGAAGGGCTGAACACTGAAGCTTTCTTT
.	TRBJ1-1	TRBV7-9	TRBD1	CASSLAGQGLNTEAFF	TGTGCCAGCAGCTTAGCGGGACAGGGGCTGAACACTGAAGCTTTCTTT
.	TRBJ1-5	TRBV2	TRBD1	CASSGQGHQPQHF	TGTGCCAGCAGCGGACAGGGACATCAGCCCCAGCATTTT
.	TRBJ2-3	TRBV6-1	.	CASSPSTDTQYF	TGTGCCAGCAGCCCTAGCACAGATACGCAGTATTTT
.	TRBJ2-5	TRBV7-3	.	CASSPRGRETQYF	TGTGCCAGCAGCCCCCGGGGAAGGGAGACCCAGTACTTC
.	TRBJ2-1	TRBV9	TRBD1	CASSPRTGLYNEQFF	TGTGCCAGCAGCCCCCGGACAGGGCTGTACAATGAGCAGTTCTTC
.	TRBJ1-1	TRBV19	TRBD1	CASSPWTGGGMNTEAFF	TGTGCCAGTAGTCCGTGGACAGGGGGCGGGATGAACACTGAAGCTTTCTTT
.	TRBJ2-1	TRBV27	TRBD1	CASSLTGSSYNEQFF	TGTGCCAGCAGTTTGACAGGGAGCTCCTACAATGAGCAGTTCTTC
.	TRBJ2-7	TRBV6-6	.	CASRSLDGSSYEQYF	TGTGCCAGCAGGTCCTTGGACGGGAGCTCCTACGAGCAGTACTTC
.	TRBJ1-2	TRBV6-5	.	CASSYSGTVNYGYTF	TGTGCCAGCAGTTACAGCGGGACGGTTAACTATGGCTACACCTTC